The 14 T cell receptor beta chains presented below share a single source sample, sequenced in a study of neurological immune-mediated disorders. TCRdb redid the calling of the 5' RACE reads with MiXCR, one entry per CDR3 protein. The sample has roughly 43,000 distinct CDR3 sequences, around 2% seen once. Sequenced sample: PBMCs. These receptor sequences come from a woman in her thirties or forties with multiple sclerosis.

This clonotype occurred many times. V gene TRBV6-5 combines with J gene TRBJ2-1; TRBD1 aligns across 10 bases. V shed 5 bases, J shed 7 bases, and the junction held 5 bases outside the gene matches. Germline CDR1 reads MNHEY; CDR2 reads SVGAGI. The CDR3 is made up of 14 amino acids. The CDR3 bases are TGTGCCAGCAGTAGGGACAGGGGTGGTAATGAGCAGTTCTTC. It yields the protein CASSRDRGGNEQFF.

Ten or more counts support this clonotype. The genes are TRBV29-1 and TRBJ1-1; tentatively, D is TRBD1 (6 bases). Trimming removed 4 bases at V and 1 base at J, with 13 bases between. Germline-derived CDR1 and CDR2 are SQVTM and ANQGSEA. The CDR3 is made up of 14 amino acids. The CDR3 sequence: CSVARGGANTEAFF. CDR3 coding DNA: TGCAGCGTTGCCCGCGGGGGCGCGAACACTGAAGCTTTCTTT.

This clonotype was seen many times. V is TRBV5-1 and J is TRBJ2-7; 7 bases align to TRBD2. The J segment lost 3 bases and the V segment lost 4 bases, leaving 7 bases of the junction unmatched. The CDR3 loop spans 14 amino acids. Looked up from germline, CDR1 is SGHRS and CDR2 is YFSETQ. CDR3 region: CASSPRGVLYEQYF. The CDR3 nucleotides read TGCGCCAGCAGCCCCCGGGGGGTGCTCTACGAGCAGTACTTC.

This clonotype was seen ten or more times. The chain couples TRBV3-1 to TRBJ1-1; D not certain. Germline CDR1 LGHDT, CDR2 YNNKEL (reference sequence). Trimming shortened V by 4 bases and J by 3 bases, and 9 bases separated the two germline ends. The CDR3 is made up of 13 amino acids. DNA of the CDR3: TGTGCCAGCAGCCCTTTACGCCACACTGAAGCTTTCTTT. Its translation: CASSPLRHTEAFF.

This clonotype came up many times. The chain combines TRBV2 with TRBJ2-3; 7 nucleotides match TRBD1. This CDR3 contains 14 residues. V trimming: 2 bases; J trimming: 4 bases; junction bases outside the gene matches: 3. From germline, CDR1 is SNHLY and CDR2 FYNNEI. As DNA, the CDR3 is TGTGCCAGCAGTGAAAGGGGGCGAGCAGATACGCAGTATTTT. It encodes CASSERGRADTQYF.

This clonotype was observed many times. The V gene is TRBV20-1, the J gene TRBJ1-1; no reliable D call. CDR1 is DFQATT and CDR2 is SNEGSKA in the germline V gene (reference sequence). The CDR3 consists of 13 residues. The V gene lost 4 bases and the J gene lost 0 bases, with 9 bases spanning the gap. The CDR3 region is CSAKTVMNTEAFF. In DNA form, the CDR3 reads TGCAGTGCTAAGACCGTAATGAACACTGAAGCTTTCTTT.

This clonotype has ten or more counts. This chain's CDR3 is CASSWDITEAFF. CDR3 bases: TGTGCCAGCAGCTGGGATATCACTGAAGCTTTCTTT. The chain employs TRBV7-2 and TRBJ1-1, with unresolved D. The CDR3 consists of 12 residues. Trimming took off 4 bases at V and 4 bases at J, with 7 bases between the two ends. CDR1 is SGHTA and CDR2 is FQGNSA in the germline V gene.

This clonotype was counted at least ten times. The chain recombines TRBV12-3 or TRBV12-4 with TRBJ1-6; TRBD1 agrees at 8 bases. The CDR3 is 14 residues long. The trim removed 5 bases at V and 5 bases at J, leaving 2 bases unmatched. The CDR3, as DNA: TGTGCCAGCAGTAAGGGACAGGATAATTCACCCCTCCACTTT. Translated, it gives CASSKGQDNSPLHF.

The gene calls are TRBV7-2 and TRBJ2-7; D is uncertain. There are 13 residues in the CDR3. The germline V and J ends were trimmed by 6 bases and 5 bases, with 14 bases remaining between them. CDR1 and CDR2 from the germline V gene are SGHTA and FQGNSA. The DNA of the CDR3 is TGTGCCAGCAGGGGGAAAAGGGTTCACGAGCAGTACTTC. Its translation: CASRGKRVHEQYF.

This clonotype was recorded at least ten times. The J gene is TRBJ2-4, the V gene TRBV14, with TRBD1 matching 8 bases. The V gene end was trimmed by 5 bases and the J gene end by 6 bases; junction bases not matched to a gene: 3. In germline, CDR1 is SGHDN, CDR2 FVKESK. The CDR3 is 13 residues long. CDR3: CASSEDRVNIQYF. CDR3 nucleotide sequence: TGTGCCAGCAGCGAGGACAGGGTAAACATTCAGTACTTC. The variable domain in full, with the rest retrieved from reference TRBV14 and TRBJ2-4, is EAGVTQFPSHSVIEKGQTVTLRCDPISGHDNLYWYRRVMGKEIKFLLHFVKESKQDESGMPNNRFLAERTGGTYSTLKVQPAELEDSGVYFCASSEDRVNIQYFGAGTRLSVL.

This clonotype was counted at least ten times. The chain uses TRBV6-5 and TRBJ2-7; 7 bases fit TRBD1. CDR1 is MNHEY and CDR2 is SVGAGI in the germline V gene. This CDR3 contains 15 residues. Germline trimming cut 2 bases from V and 5 bases from J; bases unmatched to any gene: 9. CDR3 in DNA: TGTGCCAGCAGTTACGGCGGTGTGGACAGGAACGAGCAGTACTTC. This encodes CASSYGGVDRNEQYF.

This clonotype was found many times. The chain has TRBV7-9 and TRBJ2-1; 11 nucleotides align to TRBD2. Per germline, CDR1 SEHNR and CDR2 FQNEAQ (reference sequence). This CDR3 spans 16 amino acids. V shed 3 bases, J shed 4 bases, and the junction held 5 bases outside the gene matches. The CDR3 DNA follows: TGTGCCAGCAGCTTGGCACTAGCGGGGGTATACAATGAGCAGTTCTTC. As protein: CASSLALAGVYNEQFF.

This clonotype was seen ten or more times. V and J are TRBV5-6 and TRBJ2-5; TRBD2 agrees at 9 bases. The CDR3 has 14 amino acids. Germline CDR1 and CDR2: SGHDT and YYEEEE. Losses at the gene ends were 4 bases for V and 3 bases for J; bases not matched to a gene: 4. The CDR3 bases are TGTGCCAGCAGCCCGATAGCGGGGGAAGAGACCCAGTACTTC. Its translation is CASSPIAGEETQYF.

This clonotype showed up many times. This chain links TRBV12-3 or TRBV12-4 with TRBJ2-2; 9 bases line up with TRBD1. J lost 4 bases, V lost 6 bases, and 9 bases had no gene match. This CDR3 has 16 amino acids. CDR3 DNA: TGTGCCAGCAGCCTCGGACAGGGGAGAGGCACCGGGGAGCTGTTTTTT. It yields the protein CASSLGQGRGTGELFF.